This T cell receptor beta chain is from a study of identical twins. This clonotype was recorded a few times. Its target is unknown. TCRdb re-analysed the 5' RACE reads in MiXCR, keeping a single row per CDR3 protein. The profile covers nearly 900,000 distinct CDR3 sequences, with about 12% appearing a single time and about 1.5% taken by the ten largest. CDR1 and CDR2 from the germline V gene are LGHNA and YNFKEQ. The ends lost 3 bases at V and 5 bases at J; junction bases unmatched: 12. This CDR3 region has 18 residues. The study, taken as a whole, reports: Compared with unrelated sharing, twin-shared out-of-frame alpha sequences had more low-probability sequences.

This same sample was also part of a study on yellow fever vaccine responses in identical twins.

The receptor comes from a woman in her late teens or twenties in good health. The sample consisted of PBMCs. J is TRBJ2-3 and V is TRBV4-2, with TRBD2 matching 12 bases. The CDR3 protein is CASSQETSGGFGVDTQYF. CDR3 coding DNA: TGTGCCAGCAGCCAGGAAACTAGCGGGGGGTTTGGTGTAGATACGCAGTATTTT.